Shown below are 2 T cell receptor beta chains from a single sample sequenced in a study of T-cell memory formation after mild COVID-19. Using its own MiXCR run on the 5' RACE reads, TCRdb lists one record per CDR3 protein. The table records about 320,000 distinct CDR3 sequences, over 11% of them present only once. The sequenced sample was PBMCs or a T cell subset sorted from them (not recorded which). These receptors originate from a young man who had mild COVID-19 (a few samples of this study predate the infection). Cell type and time point are not known.

This rearrangement joins TRBV7-2 to TRBJ1-5; no reliable D call. CDR3 size: 15 residues. V shed 3 bases and J shed 0 bases, with 9 bases lying between them. The germline CDR1 and CDR2 sequences are SGHTA and FQGNSA. CDR3 in DNA: TGTGCCAGCAGCTTGTCCCAGTATAGCAATCAGCCCCAGCATTTT. This codes for CASSLSQYSNQPQHF.

The V gene is TRBV27, the J gene TRBJ2-5; a weak D match, TRBD1 (6 bases). V lost 5 bases to trimming and J lost 7 bases, with 14 bases between them. The germline gives CDR1 MNHEY, CDR2 SMNVEV (reference sequence). This CDR3 has 13 residues. The DNA of the CDR3 is TGTGCCAGCAGTCCCCAGGGGACCGGGACCCAGTACTTC. This translates into CASSPQGTGTQYF.